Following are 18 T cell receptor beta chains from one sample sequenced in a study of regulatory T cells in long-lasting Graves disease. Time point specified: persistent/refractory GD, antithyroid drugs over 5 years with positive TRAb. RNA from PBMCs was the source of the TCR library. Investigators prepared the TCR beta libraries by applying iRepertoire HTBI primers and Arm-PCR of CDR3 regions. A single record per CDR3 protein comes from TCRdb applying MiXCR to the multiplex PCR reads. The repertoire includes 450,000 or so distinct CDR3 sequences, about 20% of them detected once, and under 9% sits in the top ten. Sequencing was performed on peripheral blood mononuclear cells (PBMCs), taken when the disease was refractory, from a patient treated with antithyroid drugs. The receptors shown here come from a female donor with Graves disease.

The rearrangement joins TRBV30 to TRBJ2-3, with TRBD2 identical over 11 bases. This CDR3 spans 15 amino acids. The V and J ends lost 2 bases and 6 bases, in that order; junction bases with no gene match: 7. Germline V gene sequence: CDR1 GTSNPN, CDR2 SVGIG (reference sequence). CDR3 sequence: CAWSSLAGVGDTQYF. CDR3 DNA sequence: TGTGCCTGGAGTTCACTAGCGGGAGTGGGTGATACGCAGTATTTT. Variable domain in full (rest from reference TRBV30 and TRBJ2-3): SQTIHQWPATLVQPVGSPLSLECTVEGTSNPNLYWYRQAAGRGLQLLFYSVGIGQISSEVPQNLSASRPQDRQFILSSKKLLLSDSGFYLCAWSSLAGVGDTQYFGPGTRLTVL.

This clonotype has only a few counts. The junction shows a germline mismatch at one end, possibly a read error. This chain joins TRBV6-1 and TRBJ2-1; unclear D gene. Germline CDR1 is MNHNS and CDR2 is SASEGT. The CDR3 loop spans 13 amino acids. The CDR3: CASTVVPYNEQFF. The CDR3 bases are TGTGCCAGCACCGTCGTACCATACAATGAGCAGTTCTTT.

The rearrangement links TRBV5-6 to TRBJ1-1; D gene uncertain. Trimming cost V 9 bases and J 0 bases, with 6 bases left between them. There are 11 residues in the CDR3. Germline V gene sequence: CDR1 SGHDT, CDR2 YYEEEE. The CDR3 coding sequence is TGTGCCATCGCCTTGAACACTGAAGCTTTCTTT. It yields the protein CAIALNTEAFF.

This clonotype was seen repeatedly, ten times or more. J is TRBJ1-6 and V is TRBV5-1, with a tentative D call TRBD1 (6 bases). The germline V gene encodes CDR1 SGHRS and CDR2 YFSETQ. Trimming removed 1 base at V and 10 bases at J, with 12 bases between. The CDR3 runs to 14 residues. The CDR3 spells CASSLTGPESPLHF. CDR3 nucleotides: TGCGCCAGCAGCTTGACAGGGCCCGAATCACCCCTCCACTTT. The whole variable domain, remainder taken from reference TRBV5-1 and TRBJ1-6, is KAGVTQTPRYLIKTRGQQVTLSCSPISGHRSVSWYQQTPGQGLQFLFEYFSETQRNKGNFPGRFSGRQFSNSRSEMNVSTLELGDSALYLCASSLTGPESPLHFGNGTRLTVT.

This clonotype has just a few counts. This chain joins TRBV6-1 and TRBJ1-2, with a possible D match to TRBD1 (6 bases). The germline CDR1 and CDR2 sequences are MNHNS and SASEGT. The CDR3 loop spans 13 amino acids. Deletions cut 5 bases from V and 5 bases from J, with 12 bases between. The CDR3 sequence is CASSREDSYGYTF. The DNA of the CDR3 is TGTGCCAGCAGTAGGGAGGACAGTTATGGCTACACCTTC.

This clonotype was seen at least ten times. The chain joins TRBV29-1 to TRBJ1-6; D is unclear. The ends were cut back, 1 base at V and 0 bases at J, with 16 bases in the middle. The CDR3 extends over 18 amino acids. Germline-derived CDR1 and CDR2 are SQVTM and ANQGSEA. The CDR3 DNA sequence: TGCAGCGTTGAAGGCCCTCCCGGGTGGGGCTCCTATAATTCACCCCTCCACTTT. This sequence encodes CSVEGPPGWGSYNSPLHF.

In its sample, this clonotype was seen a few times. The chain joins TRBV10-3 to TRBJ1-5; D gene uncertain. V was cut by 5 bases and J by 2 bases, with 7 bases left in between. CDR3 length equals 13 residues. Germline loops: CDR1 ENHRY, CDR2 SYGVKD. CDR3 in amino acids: CAISSNRNQPQHF. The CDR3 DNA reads TGTGCCATCAGTTCGAATCGCAATCAGCCCCAGCATTTT.

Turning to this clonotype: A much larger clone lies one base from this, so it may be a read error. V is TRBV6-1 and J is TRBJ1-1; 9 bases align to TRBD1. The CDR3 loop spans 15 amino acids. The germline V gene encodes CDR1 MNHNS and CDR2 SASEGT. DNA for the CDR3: TGTGCCGGCAGTGAAATCGGACAGGGGTTCACTGAAGCTTTCTTT. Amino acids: CAGSEIGQGFTEAFF.

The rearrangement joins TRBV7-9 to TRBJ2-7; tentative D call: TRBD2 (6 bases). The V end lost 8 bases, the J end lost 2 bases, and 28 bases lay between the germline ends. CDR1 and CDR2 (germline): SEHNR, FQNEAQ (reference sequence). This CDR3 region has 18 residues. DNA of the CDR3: TGTGCCAGCCCCCCCCAAACCCACTCCTTAGCGGAGGCCTACGAGCAGTACTTC. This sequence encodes CASPPQTHSLAEAYEQYF.

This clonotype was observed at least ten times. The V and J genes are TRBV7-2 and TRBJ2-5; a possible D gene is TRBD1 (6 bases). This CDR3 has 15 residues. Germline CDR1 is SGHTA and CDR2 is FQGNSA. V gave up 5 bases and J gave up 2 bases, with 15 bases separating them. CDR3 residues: CASSPTRGHQETQYF. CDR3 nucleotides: TGTGCCAGCAGCCCGACCCGGGGACATCAAGAGACCCAGTACTTC. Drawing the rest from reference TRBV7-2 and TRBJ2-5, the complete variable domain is GAGVSQSPSNKVTEKGKDVELRCDPISGHTALYWYRQSLGQGLEFLIYFQGNSAPDKSGLPSDRFSAERTGGSVSTLTIQRTQQEDSAVYLCASSPTRGHQETQYFGPGTRLLVL.

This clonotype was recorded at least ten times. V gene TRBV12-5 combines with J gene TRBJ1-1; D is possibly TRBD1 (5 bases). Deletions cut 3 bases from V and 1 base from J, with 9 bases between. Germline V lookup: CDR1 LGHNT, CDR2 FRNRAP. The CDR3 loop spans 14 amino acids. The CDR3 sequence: CASGLGAKNTEAFF. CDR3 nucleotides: TGTGCTAGTGGTTTAGGGGCGAAGAACACTGAAGCTTTCTTT. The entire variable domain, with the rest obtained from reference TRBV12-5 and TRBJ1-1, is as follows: DARVTQTPRHKVTEMGQEVTMRCQPILGHNTVFWYRQTMMQGLELLAYFRNRAPLDDSGMPKDRFSAEMPDATLATLKIQPSEPRDSAVYFCASGLGAKNTEAFFGQGTRLTVV.

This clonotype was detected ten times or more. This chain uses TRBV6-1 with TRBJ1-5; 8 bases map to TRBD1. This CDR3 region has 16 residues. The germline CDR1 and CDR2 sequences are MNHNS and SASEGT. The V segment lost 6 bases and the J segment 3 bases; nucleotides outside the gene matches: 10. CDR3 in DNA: TGTGCCAGCAGACAAACACGGACAGGGCACAATCAGCCCCAGCATTTT. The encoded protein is CASRQTRTGHNQPQHF.

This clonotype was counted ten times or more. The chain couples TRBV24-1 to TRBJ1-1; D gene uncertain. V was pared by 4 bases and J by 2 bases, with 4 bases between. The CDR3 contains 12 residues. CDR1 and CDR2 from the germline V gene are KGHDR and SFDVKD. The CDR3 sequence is CATSEGNTEAFF. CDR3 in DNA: TGTGCCACCAGTGAGGGAAACACTGAAGCTTTCTTT.

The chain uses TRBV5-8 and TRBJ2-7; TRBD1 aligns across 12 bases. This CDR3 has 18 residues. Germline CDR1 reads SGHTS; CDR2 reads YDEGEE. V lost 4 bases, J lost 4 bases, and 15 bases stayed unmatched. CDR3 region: CASSKTVTGTGGIYEQYF. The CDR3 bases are TGTGCCAGCAGCAAAACGGTAACCGGGACAGGGGGCATTTACGAGCAGTACTTC.

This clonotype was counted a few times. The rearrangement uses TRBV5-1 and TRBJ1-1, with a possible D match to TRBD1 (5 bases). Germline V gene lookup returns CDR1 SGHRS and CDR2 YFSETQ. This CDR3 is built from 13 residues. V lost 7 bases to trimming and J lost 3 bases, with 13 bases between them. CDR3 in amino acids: CASCQGMDTEAFF. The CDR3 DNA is TGCGCCAGCTGTCAGGGCATGGACACTGAAGCTTTCTTT.

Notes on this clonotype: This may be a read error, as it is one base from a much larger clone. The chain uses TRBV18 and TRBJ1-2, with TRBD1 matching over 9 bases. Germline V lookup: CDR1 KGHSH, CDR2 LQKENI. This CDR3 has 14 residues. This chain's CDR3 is CAGSPAGQGYGYTF. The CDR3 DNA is TGTGCCGGCTCACCAGCGGGACAGGGATATGGCTACACCTTC.

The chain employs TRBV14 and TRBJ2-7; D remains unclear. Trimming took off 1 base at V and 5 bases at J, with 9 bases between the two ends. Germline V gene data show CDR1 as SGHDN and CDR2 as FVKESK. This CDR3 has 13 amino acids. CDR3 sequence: CASSQANDHEQYF. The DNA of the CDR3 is TGTGCCAGCAGCCAAGCTAACGACCACGAGCAGTACTTC.

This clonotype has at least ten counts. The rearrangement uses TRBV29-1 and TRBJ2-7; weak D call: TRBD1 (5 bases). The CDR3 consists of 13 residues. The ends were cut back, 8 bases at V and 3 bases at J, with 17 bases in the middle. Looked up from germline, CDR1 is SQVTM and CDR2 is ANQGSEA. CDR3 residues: CSPVRGRLYEQYF. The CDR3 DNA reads TGCAGCCCGGTTAGGGGAAGACTCTACGAGCAGTACTTC.